A single sample is the source of the 15 T cell receptor beta chains below, sequenced in a study of T cell repertoires in cytomegalovirus infection. A single record per CDR3 protein comes from TCRdb applying MiXCR to the reads. In the table there are approximately 200,000 distinct CDR3 sequences, approximately 22% of which are singletons. Sequenced: CD8+ T cells from PBMCs. Source of these receptors: a human donor in good health (CMV status not recorded). Some clones in this sample may be carry-over from other donors' samples.

This clonotype was counted a few times. The chain employs TRBV18 and TRBJ1-1; TRBD1 matches at 8 bases. V shed 0 bases, J shed 7 bases, and the junction held 7 bases outside the gene matches. CDR3 length: 15 residues. Germline assignment: CDR1 KGHSH and CDR2 LQKENI. The CDR3 is CASSPPVRQGYEAFF. CDR3 coding DNA: TGTGCCAGCTCACCACCGGTGAGACAGGGGTATGAAGCTTTCTTT.

The chain combines TRBV29-1 with TRBJ2-7, with 7 bases lining up with TRBD1. With V trimmed by 0 bases and J by 2 bases, 7 bases remained unmatched. CDR3 length: 15 residues. The germline V gene encodes CDR1 SQVTM and CDR2 ANQGSEA. CDR3 loop: CSVEDERGLPYEQYF. The CDR3 DNA reads TGCAGCGTTGAAGACGAAAGGGGGCTACCCTACGAGCAGTACTTC.

This clonotype was counted a few times. V usage is TRBV5-6 and J usage is TRBJ2-7; tentatively, D is TRBD2 (6 bases). V gave up 1 base and J gave up 4 bases, with 12 bases separating them. CDR1 SGHDT and CDR2 YYEEEE come from the germline V gene. The CDR3 extends over 14 amino acids. CDR3 in amino acids: CASSLSGRRYEQYF. DNA of the CDR3: TGTGCCAGCAGCTTGTCAGGGAGGAGGTACGAGCAGTACTTC.

This clonotype was observed a few times. V is TRBV29-1 and J is TRBJ2-5; D is perhaps TRBD2 (5 bases). The V end lost 3 bases, the J end lost 7 bases, and 12 bases lay between the germline ends. Germline V gene sequence: CDR1 SQVTM, CDR2 ANQGSEA. The CDR3 is 12 residues long. The CDR3 sequence is CSVDEGFGTQYF. The DNA for the CDR3 is TGCAGCGTTGATGAGGGCTTTGGGACCCAGTACTTC.

A word on this clonotype: This sequence may be a read error, since a much larger clone differs from it by one base. V and J are TRBV7-6 and TRBJ2-2; D is unclear. The CDR3 extends over 14 amino acids. Per the germline V gene, CDR1 is SGHVS and CDR2 is FNYEAQ. CDR3 nucleotides: TGTGCCAGCAACTTAGAATGGGGAACCGGGGAGCTGTTTTTT. Its protein is CASNLEWGTGELFF.

This clonotype was observed a single time. This sequence may be a read error, since a much larger clone differs from it by one base. The chain carries TRBV7-6 and TRBJ1-1; no clear D. Germline CDR1 and CDR2: SGHVS and FNYEAQ. CDR3 length: 13 residues. The CDR3 is CASSLGRLTQAFF. The CDR3, as DNA: TGTGCCAGCAGCTTAGGGCGGCTCACTCAAGCTTTCTTT.

The chain carries TRBV27 and TRBJ1-2, with 8 bases identical to TRBD1. Germline V gives CDR1 MNHEY, CDR2 SMNVEV (reference sequence). V shed 4 bases and J 4 bases; nucleotides not matched to a gene: 11. The CDR3 has 16 residues. The CDR3: CASSSTAGTGTYGYTF. CDR3 DNA: TGTGCCAGCAGTTCCACCGCCGGGACAGGTACCTATGGCTACACCTTC.

The chain employs TRBV5-1 and TRBJ2-3, with 10 positions matching TRBD2. J gave up 3 bases and V 1 base, and 5 bases lay outside the gene matches. Germline CDR1 reads SGHRS; CDR2 reads YFSETQ. The CDR3 runs 16 residues. Here the CDR3 reads CASSLQRGGLTDTQYF. As DNA, the CDR3 is TGCGCCAGCAGCTTGCAGCGGGGGGGCCTTACAGATACGCAGTATTTT.

The chain carries TRBV20-1 and TRBJ1-2, with unresolved D. The ends were cut back, 0 bases at V and 1 base at J, with 9 bases in the middle. The CDR3 sequence is 14 residues long. Germline CDR1 is DFQATT and CDR2 is SNEGSKA (reference sequence). CDR3 DNA sequence: TGCAGTGCTAGAGAGGCAGGTAGTAACTATGGCTACACCTTC. Encoded protein: CSAREAGSNYGYTF.

This sequence joins TRBV7-3 and TRBJ2-7; 9 bases align to TRBD1. This CDR3 region has 15 residues. Germline lookup yields CDR1 SGHTA and CDR2 FQGTGA. V lost 2 bases and J lost 3; bases outside the gene matches: 5. The CDR3: CASSLAGTGSYEQYF. The CDR3 region has the DNA TGTGCCAGCAGCTTAGCCGGGACAGGGAGCTACGAGCAGTACTTC.

This clonotype was observed a handful of times. This chain uses TRBV20-1 with TRBJ2-2; TRBD1 matches at 7 bases. The CDR3 is made up of 16 amino acids. Germline values: CDR1 DFQATT, CDR2 SNEGSKA (reference sequence). V was pared by 3 bases and J by 0 bases, with 7 bases of the junction left unmatched. CDR3 nucleotide sequence: TGCAGTGCTAGGGAGACCGGGACAGCGAACACCGGGGAGCTGTTTTTT. Amino acid sequence: CSARETGTANTGELFF.

The rearrangement links TRBV20-1 to TRBJ1-1; D remains ambiguous. Germline CDR1 DFQATT, CDR2 SNEGSKA (reference sequence). Trimming cost V 0 bases and J 0 bases, with 14 bases left between them. The length of the CDR3 is 16 residues. The CDR3 reads CSARDGRGWVNTEAFF. CDR3 coding DNA: TGCAGTGCTAGAGATGGGCGGGGATGGGTGAACACTGAAGCTTTCTTT.

This clonotype was detected only a few times. The chain links TRBV29-1 to TRBJ2-7; D may be TRBD1 (5 bases). Germline V gene lookup returns CDR1 SQVTM and CDR2 ANQGSEA. The CDR3 totals 13 residues. The germline V and J ends were trimmed by 2 bases and 0 bases, with 8 bases remaining between them. CDR3 DNA: TGCAGCGTTGAAATAGGGGACTCCTACGAGCAGTACTTC. The encoded protein is CSVEIGDSYEQYF.

J is TRBJ2-1 and V is TRBV19; tentatively, D is TRBD1 (5 bases). V shed 4 bases and J shed 9 bases, with 10 bases lying between them. This CDR3 contains 12 residues. Germline values: CDR1 LNHDA, CDR2 SQIVND (reference sequence). For the CDR3, the DNA is TGTGCCAGTAGTACTAGGGGAAGTGAGCAGTTCTTC. It yields the protein CASSTRGSEQFF.

This clonotype has more than one count but fewer than ten. The rearrangement joins TRBV2 to TRBJ1-1; 10 bases are shared with TRBD1. This CDR3 is 15 amino acids long. The junction had 3 bases not matched to a gene; V was cut back by 3 bases and J by 2 bases. Looked up from germline, CDR1 is SNHLY and CDR2 is FYNNEI. The CDR3 sequence is CASSDSTGGNTEAFF. The CDR3 DNA follows: TGTGCCAGCAGTGACTCGACAGGGGGCAACACTGAAGCTTTCTTT.